The 15 T cell receptor beta chains given below trace back to one sample, sequenced in a study of cytomegalovirus exposure and HLA in healthy donors. Libraries were prepared by immunoSEQ multiplex PCR; TCRdb keeps only in-frame clonotypes and omits some of them. The profile shows 300,000 to 450,000 clones, just over 85% of them singletons. Specimen: PBMCs. The receptor set was obtained from a woman aged 18 to 35 in good health and CMV-seronegative.

The chain recombines TRBV30 with TRBJ1-1; 11 bases match TRBD1. This CDR3 is built from 15 residues. Germline trimming cut 3 bases from V and 4 bases from J; bases unmatched to any gene: 7. Germline CDR1 is GTSNPN and CDR2 is SVGIG (reference sequence). The CDR3 DNA is TGTGCCTGGAGCCGCCGGGACAGGGGGGCCACTGAAGCTTTCTTT. This translates into CAWSRRDRGATEAFF.

The V call is TRBV28, the J call TRBJ1-5; D unclear. CDR3 length equals 13 residues. V lost 1 base, J lost 5 bases, and 6 bases lay in between. Germline values: CDR1 MDHEN, CDR2 SYDVKM. The CDR3 is CASSLSSYQPQHF. The CDR3 coding sequence is TGTGCCAGCAGTTTATCGTCCTATCAGCCCCAGCATTTT.

The J gene is TRBJ1-5, the V gene TRBV28; tentative D call: TRBD1 (6 bases). Trimming shortened V by 6 bases and J by 5 bases, and 17 bases separated the two germline ends. CDR1 is MDHEN, CDR2 SYDVKM, per germline. This CDR3 region has 15 residues. CDR3: CASSTHRVGDQPQHF. Here the CDR3 DNA reads TGTGCCAGCAGCACGCACAGGGTCGGGGATCAGCCCCAGCATTTT.

The chain has TRBV30 and TRBJ2-7; the D gene is possibly TRBD1 (6 bases). The ends were cut back, 2 bases at V and 0 bases at J, with 11 bases in the middle. Per germline, CDR1 GTSNPN and CDR2 SVGIG (reference sequence). The CDR3 runs 14 residues. The CDR3 is CAWSRGGSSYEQYF. Here the CDR3 DNA reads TGTGCCTGGAGTAGAGGGGGAAGCTCCTACGAGCAGTACTTC.

V gene TRBV19 combines with J gene TRBJ1-5; tentatively, D is TRBD1 (5 bases). V dropped 6 bases and J dropped 3 bases, with 12 bases sitting between them. The CDR3 has 14 amino acids. Per germline, CDR1 LNHDA and CDR2 SQIVND (reference sequence). Written as DNA, the CDR3 is TGTGCCAGTAGGACCACAGGTCCCAATCAGCCCCAGCATTTT. Protein sequence: CASRTTGPNQPQHF. Together with reference TRBV19 and TRBJ1-5, the CDR3 gives the full variable domain: DGGITQSPKYLFRKEGQNVTLSCEQNLNHDAMYWYRQDPGQGLRLIYYSQIVNDFQKGDIAEGYSVSREKKESFPLTVTSAQKNPTAFYLCASRTTGPNQPQHFGDGTRLSIL.

This chain links TRBV6-4 with TRBJ2-3; D not resolved. Germline assignment: CDR1 MRHNA and CDR2 SNTAGT. The V end lost 3 bases, the J end lost 1 base, and 8 bases lay between the germline ends. The CDR3 is made up of 14 amino acids. CDR3 coding DNA: TGTGCCAGCAGTGAGAGGTGGGGCACAGATACGCAGTATTTT. It is translated as CASSERWGTDTQYF.

The chain employs TRBV28 and TRBJ2-7; 7 positions agree with TRBD1. The V gene's germline CDR1 is MDHEN and CDR2 SYDVKM. The CDR3 totals 16 residues. Losses at the gene ends were 3 bases for V and 0 bases for J; bases not matched to a gene: 8. The CDR3 region is CASSFSPRGSSYEQYF. For the CDR3, the DNA is TGTGCCAGCAGTTTCTCCCCCAGGGGGAGCTCCTACGAGCAGTACTTC.

The chain employs TRBV5-1 and TRBJ2-7; 10 bases align to TRBD1. J gave up 4 bases and V 3 bases, and 1 base lay outside the gene matches. The CDR3 is 13 amino acids. Germline CDR1 is SGHRS and CDR2 is YFSETQ. CDR3 loop: CASSWDRGYEQYF. In DNA form, the CDR3 reads TGCGCCAGCAGCTGGGACAGGGGATACGAGCAGTACTTC.

The chain carries TRBV6-1 and TRBJ2-7; D is undetermined. The CDR3 runs 13 residues. V lost 2 bases and J lost 6, with 11 bases in between. Germline V gives CDR1 MNHNS, CDR2 SASEGT. DNA of the CDR3: TGTGCCAGCAGTGAATCGGGTGGTATCGAGCAGTACTTC. Its protein is CASSESGGIEQYF.

V and J are TRBV2 and TRBJ2-3; 11 bases line up with TRBD1. The CDR3 covers 14 residues. Looked up from germline, CDR1 is SNHLY and CDR2 is FYNNEI. V was clipped by 8 bases and J by 6 bases; unmatched bases: 7. CDR3: CASYGQGARDTQYF. The CDR3 coding sequence is TGTGCCAGCTACGGACAGGGGGCGCGGGATACGCAGTATTTT.

The chain carries TRBV11-3 and TRBJ2-2; TRBD1 matches 9 bases. V was pared by 1 base and J by 4 bases, with 4 bases of the junction left unmatched. The CDR3 has 16 residues. The V gene's germline CDR1 is SGHNT and CDR2 YENEEA. CDR3: CASSLVVTGGTGELFF. CDR3 nucleotides: TGTGCCAGCAGCTTAGTGGTGACAGGGGGCACCGGGGAGCTGTTTTTT.

The sample holds one count of this clone. The J gene is TRBJ2-7, the V gene TRBV28; 8 bases agree with TRBD1. The CDR3 covers 13 residues. V trimming: 7 bases; J trimming: 3 bases; junction bases outside the gene matches: 5. The germline CDR1 and CDR2 sequences are MDHEN and SYDVKM. CDR3: CASIGQGHYEQYF. In DNA form, the CDR3 reads TGTGCCAGCATCGGACAGGGTCACTACGAGCAGTACTTC.

This chain joins TRBV27 and TRBJ1-5; tentatively, D is TRBD1 (6 bases). This CDR3 region has 15 residues. The germline V and J ends were trimmed by 4 bases and 1 base, with 11 bases remaining between them. Germline values: CDR1 MNHEY, CDR2 SMNVEV (reference sequence). The CDR3 region has the DNA TGTGCCAGCAGTTCACAGGGATGGAGCAATCAGCCCCAGCATTTT. This gives the protein CASSSQGWSNQPQHF.

The chain recombines TRBV28 with TRBJ2-2; 7 bases align to TRBD1. J was trimmed by 7 bases and V by 1 base; bases with no gene match: 3. This CDR3 has 14 amino acids. The V gene's germline CDR1 is MDHEN and CDR2 SYDVKM. The CDR3 DNA reads TGTGCCAGCAGTTTATCGGCAGGGGGCGGGGAGCTGTTTTTT. Its protein product is CASSLSAGGGELFF.

The chain carries TRBV2 and TRBJ1-1; TRBD1 matches 12 bases. The CDR3 is 16 residues long. Germline-derived CDR1 and CDR2 are SNHLY and FYNNEI. V lost 6 bases, J lost 11 bases, and 16 bases stayed unmatched. The CDR3: CASRSGTGGPPGWAFF. The CDR3 region has the DNA TGTGCCAGCAGATCCGGGACAGGGGGCCCTCCAGGGTGGGCTTTCTTT.